The 15 T cell receptor beta chains in this list originate from one sample, sequenced in a study of identical twins. Using its own MiXCR run on the 5' RACE reads, TCRdb lists one record per CDR3 protein. The sample shows about 500,000 distinct CDR3 sequences, roughly an eighth of them seen only once. These data also featured in a second study, about yellow fever vaccine responses in identical twins.

The sequenced sample consisted of CD4+ T cells sorted from blood. These receptors originate from a woman aged 18 to 35 in good health.

This clonotype was counted between two and nine times. V usage is TRBV6-5 and J usage is TRBJ2-1; 7 bases are a match to TRBD2. The CDR3 length is 16 residues. V gave up 4 bases and J gave up 2 bases; unmatched junction bases: 8. From germline, CDR1 is MNHEY and CDR2 SVGAGI. CDR3 residues: CASSSVGRLTYNEQFF. The DNA for the CDR3 is TGTGCCAGCAGTTCAGTCGGGAGGCTCACCTACAATGAGCAGTTCTTC.

For the CDR3, the DNA is TGTGCCAGTAACAGCTTAAGAAGCGCCAGGAACGAGCAGTACTTC. Translating gives CASNSLRSARNEQYF. This chain links TRBV11-2 with TRBJ2-7, with D hard to call. Germline loops: CDR1 SGHAT, CDR2 FQNNGV. Trimming removed 9 bases from V and 5 bases from J, with 23 bases in between. The CDR3 extends over 15 amino acids.

In regard to this clonotype: Germline is not matched at one junction end, which may reflect a read error. The chain joins TRBV7-7 to TRBJ2-3; D is unresolved. Per the germline V gene, CDR1 is SSHAT and CDR2 is FNYEAQ (reference sequence). The CDR3 covers 13 residues. Here the CDR3 reads CASSPPSSDTQYF. The CDR3 DNA is TGTGCTAGCAGCCCCCCTAGTTCAGATACGCAGTATTTT.

This clonotype has only a few counts. This chain uses TRBV29-1 with TRBJ2-2; D is possibly TRBD1 (5 bases). Trimming took 4 bases from V and 2 from J, leaving 14 bases between them. The CDR3 totals 15 residues. CDR1 is SQVTM and CDR2 is ANQGSEA in the germline V gene. This chain's CDR3 is CSVGGRGLNTGELFF. CDR3 bases: TGCAGCGTTGGGGGCCGCGGCCTTAACACCGGGGAGCTGTTTTTT.

This clonotype was counted a few times. J is TRBJ2-1 and V is TRBV2; 14 nucleotides align to TRBD2. The germline V gene has CDR1 SNHLY and CDR2 FYNNEI. V lost 11 bases to trimming and J lost 16 bases; unmatched junction nucleotides: 22. This CDR3 has 16 residues. Here the CDR3 reads CASEQGLAGEMGLNFF. The CDR3 DNA follows: TGTGCCTCCGAACAGGGACTAGCGGGGGAGATGGGGCTGAATTTCTTC.

This clonotype occurred many times. The V and J genes are TRBV12-3 or TRBV12-4 and TRBJ1-6, with D maybe TRBD1 (5 bases). The CDR3 contains 14 residues. V lost 3 bases and J 10 bases, leaving 13 bases between the germline ends. CDR3 region: CASSFRQGRSPLHF. The CDR3 DNA reads TGTGCCAGCAGTTTTCGGCAGGGAAGATCACCCCTCCACTTT.

This sequence joins TRBV6-2 or TRBV6-3 and TRBJ1-2, with no clear D. V was shortened by 1 base and J by 3 bases, with 15 bases between the two germline ends. Germline V CDR1 and CDR2: MNHEY, SVGEGT. There are 16 residues in the CDR3. CDR3 loop: CASSYFSGSRDYGYTF. Here the CDR3 DNA reads TGTGCCAGCAGTTACTTCTCAGGCTCCCGGGACTATGGCTACACCTTC.

This clonotype was seen more than once but under ten times. The rearrangement links TRBV6-2 or TRBV6-3 to TRBJ2-7, with a possible D match to TRBD1 (5 bases). The V and J ends lost 9 bases and 1 base respectively, with 13 bases between them. CDR3 size: 13 residues. Germline V CDR1 and CDR2: MNHEY, SVGEGT. The CDR3 spells CARKRTPSYEQYF. The CDR3 DNA sequence: TGTGCCAGAAAACGGACACCTTCCTACGAGCAGTACTTC.

This clonotype was observed a few times. The rearrangement joins TRBV18 to TRBJ2-7; the match to TRBD2 covers 9 bases. The V gene's germline CDR1 is KGHSH and CDR2 LQKENI. After removal of 0 bases from V and 3 bases from J, the junction contained 0 bases not matched to a gene. The CDR3 has 14 residues. CDR3 protein: CASSPPSGSYEQYF. The DNA of the CDR3 is TGTGCCAGCTCACCACCTAGCGGGAGCTACGAGCAGTACTTC.

V is TRBV24-1 and J is TRBJ2-5; TRBD1 matches at 11 bases. From germline, CDR1 is KGHDR and CDR2 SFDVKD. Losses at the gene ends were 5 bases for V and 4 bases for J; bases not matched to a gene: 5. This CDR3 has 15 amino acids. The CDR3 DNA is TGTGCCACCAGTGGACCGGGACAGGGGGGAGAGACCCAGTACTTC. Protein product: CATSGPGQGGETQYF.

The chain has TRBV27 and TRBJ1-5, with D possibly matching TRBD1 (6 bases). Germline loops: CDR1 MNHEY, CDR2 SMNVEV (reference sequence). The CDR3 has 14 amino acids. V was cut by 8 bases and J by 9 bases, with 20 bases left in between. The CDR3 protein is CASRSSGVRWPQHF. The CDR3 DNA is TGTGCCAGCCGATCCTCAGGGGTCAGATGGCCCCAGCATTTT.

The chain combines TRBV10-1 with TRBJ2-3; 12 positions agree with TRBD1. The CDR3 has 16 residues. Germline values: CDR1 WNHNN, CDR2 SYGVQD (reference sequence). V shed 7 bases and J 2 bases; nucleotides not matched to a gene: 7. The CDR3 sequence: CASNPGTGGYTDTQYF. CDR3 nucleotides: TGCGCCAGCAATCCCGGGACAGGGGGCTACACAGATACGCAGTATTTT.

This clonotype was detected a few times. V and J are TRBV7-2 and TRBJ2-7, with D possibly called TRBD1 or TRBD2 (5 bases each). Deletions cut 5 bases from V and 3 bases from J, with 17 bases between. Per germline, CDR1 SGHTA and CDR2 FQGNSA. The CDR3 contains 15 residues. The CDR3 loop is CASSTTGTTIYEQYF. In nucleotides, the CDR3 is TGTGCCAGCAGCACTACTGGGACGACGATCTACGAGCAGTACTTC.

The gene calls are TRBV30 and TRBJ1-2; D remains ambiguous. Germline V gene lookup returns CDR1 GTSNPN and CDR2 SVGIG (reference sequence). Trimming took off 2 bases at V and 4 bases at J, with 5 bases between the two ends. The CDR3 extends over 11 amino acids. CDR3 coding DNA: TGTGCCTGGAGTAAGGCCTATGGCTACACCTTC. Translation: CAWSKAYGYTF. The entire variable domain, with the rest obtained from reference TRBV30 and TRBJ1-2, is as follows: SQTIHQWPATLVQPVGSPLSLECTVEGTSNPNLYWYRQAAGRGLQLLFYSVGIGQISSEVPQNLSASRPQDRQFILSSKKLLLSDSGFYLCAWSKAYGYTFGSGTRLTVV.

The chain combines TRBV6-2 or TRBV6-3 with TRBJ2-3, with D maybe TRBD2 (6 bases). Trimming pared 3 bases from V and 2 bases from J, leaving 9 bases between. The CDR3 covers 14 residues. Germline V lookup: CDR1 MNHEY, CDR2 SVGEGT. The CDR3 bases are TGTGCCAGCAGTTATTGCGGGATCACAGATACGCAGTATTTT. Its protein product is CASSYCGITDTQYF.